This T cell receptor beta chain comes out of a study of early T cells in non-severe SARS-CoV-2 infection. The CDR3 covers 14 residues. CDR1 is LNHDA and CDR2 is SQIVND in the germline V gene (reference sequence). V gave up 3 bases and J gave up 4 bases, with 9 bases separating them. Each single cDNA molecule received a unique molecular identifier. A single record per CDR3 protein comes from TCRdb applying MiXCR to the 5' RACE reads. The profile covers about 33,000 distinct CDR3 sequences, with 5% to 6% appearing a single time and 13% to 15% taken by the ten largest. Only a few counts were recorded for this clonotype.

The chain joins TRBV19 to TRBJ1-4; unclear D gene. This receptor was identified in an adult who was a healthcare worker with PCR-confirmed SARS-CoV-2 infection or an uninfected control (not recorded which). Sequences were obtained from whole blood. For the CDR3, the DNA is TGTGCCAGTAGTATCCGAGGGATTAATGAAAAACTGTTTTTT. Its translation is CASSIRGINEKLFF.